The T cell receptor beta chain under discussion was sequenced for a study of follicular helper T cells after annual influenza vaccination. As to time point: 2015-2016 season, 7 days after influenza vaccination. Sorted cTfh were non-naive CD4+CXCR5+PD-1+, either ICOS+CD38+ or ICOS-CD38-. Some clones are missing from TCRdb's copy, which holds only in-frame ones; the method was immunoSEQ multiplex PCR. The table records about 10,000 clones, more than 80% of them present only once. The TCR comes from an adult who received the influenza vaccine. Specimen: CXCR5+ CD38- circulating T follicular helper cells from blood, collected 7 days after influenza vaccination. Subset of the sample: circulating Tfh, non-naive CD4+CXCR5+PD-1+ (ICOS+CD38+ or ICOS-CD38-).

The CDR3 is CASTTTSRAYGYTF. CDR3 nucleotides: TGTGCCAGCACTACCACGTCCCGGGCCTACGGCTACACCTTC. The gene calls are TRBV28 and TRBJ1-2; D call uncertain. The CDR3 totals 14 residues. V lost 7 bases and J lost 8, with 20 bases in between. Germline V CDR1 and CDR2: MDHEN, SYDVKM.